The source of this TCR beta chain is a study of cytomegalovirus exposure and HLA in healthy donors. Study-wide points: Reports described diagnosis of cytomegalovirus status by the classifier as highly specific and sensitive. TCR beta chains numbering 150 to 200 were designated cytomegalovirus-associated. The sole available immune exposure information was CMV serostatus.

PCR used 60 Vbeta primers and 13 Jbeta primers. Repertoires were generated with immunoSEQ multiplex PCR, while TCRdb's copy carries only in-frame clones and drops some. This sample has over 150,000 clones; about four fifths occur once, and the top ten carry roughly 0.097%. Germline assignment: CDR1 MNHNY and CDR2 SVGAGI (reference sequence). The CDR3 is 14 residues long. V shed 2 bases and J shed 4 bases, with 11 bases lying between them. Healthy donors of bone marrow made up the group. For this clone: Antigen specificity is unknown.

This chain links TRBV6-6 with TRBJ1-2; no firm D call. The sequencing sample was made of PBMCs. The clonotype comes from a boy under 10 years old in good health and CMV-seronegative. The CDR3 DNA reads as TGTGCCAGCAGTTACCGGTCGGAGCGCTATGGCTACACCTTC. Its translation is CASSYRSERYGYTF.